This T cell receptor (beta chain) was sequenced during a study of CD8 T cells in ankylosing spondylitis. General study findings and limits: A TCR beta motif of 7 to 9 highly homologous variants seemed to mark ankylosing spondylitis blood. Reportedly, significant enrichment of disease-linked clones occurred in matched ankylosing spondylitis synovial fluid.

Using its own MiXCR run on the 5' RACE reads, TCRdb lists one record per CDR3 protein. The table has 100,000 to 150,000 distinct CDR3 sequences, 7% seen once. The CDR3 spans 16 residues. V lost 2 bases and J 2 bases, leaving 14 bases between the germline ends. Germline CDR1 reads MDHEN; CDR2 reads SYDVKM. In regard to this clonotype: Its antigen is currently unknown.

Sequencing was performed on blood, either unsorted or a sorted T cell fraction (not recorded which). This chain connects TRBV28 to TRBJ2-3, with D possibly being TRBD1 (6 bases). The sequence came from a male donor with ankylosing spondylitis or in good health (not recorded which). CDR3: CASSLRQAQFTDTQYF. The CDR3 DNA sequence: TGTGCCAGCAGTTTAAGACAGGCCCAATTCACAGATACGCAGTATTTT.